The clone carrying this T cell receptor beta chain was counted many times. These data are taken from a study of regulatory T cells in long-lasting Graves disease. The J segment lost 6 bases and the V segment lost 5 bases, leaving 25 bases of the junction unmatched. The CDR3 covers 20 residues. To make TCR beta libraries, researchers used iRepertoire HTBI primers and Arm-PCR of CDR3 regions. MiXCR, run by TCRdb on the multiplex PCR reads, gives a single entry per CDR3 protein. The data show about 350,000 distinct CDR3 sequences, around 15% seen once. Time point given: newly diagnosed GD, antithyroid drugs for less than 3 months. With RNA extracted from PBMCs as input, the TCR library was made. These data are also associated with another study on T cells in Graves' hyperthyroidism and ophthalmopathy.

The sample in question was peripheral blood mononuclear cells (PBMCs), obtained at new diagnosis, from a patient treated with antithyroid drugs. The rearrangement links TRBV12-3 or TRBV12-4 to TRBJ2-3, with 8 bases matching TRBD1. The sequence was collected from a man aged 40-49 years with Graves disease. This CDR3 reads CASSVKHKDRGWVTLDTQYF. CDR3 DNA: TGTGCCAGCAGTGTCAAACACAAAGACAGGGGATGGGTCACTTTGGATACGCAGTATTTT.